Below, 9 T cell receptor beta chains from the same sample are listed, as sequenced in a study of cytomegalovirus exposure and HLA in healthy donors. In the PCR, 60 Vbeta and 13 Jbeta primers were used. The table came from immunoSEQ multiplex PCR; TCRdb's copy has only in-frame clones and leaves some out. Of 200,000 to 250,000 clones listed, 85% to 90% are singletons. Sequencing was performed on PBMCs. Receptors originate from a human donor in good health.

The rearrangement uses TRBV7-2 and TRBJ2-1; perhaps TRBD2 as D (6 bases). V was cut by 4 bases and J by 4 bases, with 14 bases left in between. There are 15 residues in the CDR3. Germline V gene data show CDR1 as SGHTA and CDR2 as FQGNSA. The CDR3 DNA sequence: TGTGCCAGCAGCTCCGGGGGTGCCCCGTACAATGAGCAGTTCTTC. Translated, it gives CASSSGGAPYNEQFF.

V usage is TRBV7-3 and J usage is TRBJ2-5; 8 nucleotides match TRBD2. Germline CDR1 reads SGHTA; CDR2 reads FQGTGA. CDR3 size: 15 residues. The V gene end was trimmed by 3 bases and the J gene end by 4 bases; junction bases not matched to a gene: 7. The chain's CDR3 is CASSFSGSQGETQYF. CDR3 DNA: TGTGCCAGCAGCTTCAGCGGGAGTCAGGGAGAGACCCAGTACTTC.

The CDR3: CASTAQGESTDTQYF. The CDR3 DNA follows: TGTGCCAGCACCGCCCAGGGGGAGAGCACAGATACGCAGTATTTT. V usage is TRBV2 and J usage is TRBJ2-3; 7 bases map to TRBD1. The CDR3 covers 15 residues. V lost 7 bases and J lost 0; bases outside the gene matches: 7. Germline CDR1 and CDR2: SNHLY and FYNNEI.

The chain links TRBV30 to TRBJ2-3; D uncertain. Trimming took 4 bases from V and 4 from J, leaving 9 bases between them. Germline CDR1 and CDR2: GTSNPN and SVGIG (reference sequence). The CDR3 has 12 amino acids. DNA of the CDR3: TGTGCCTGGACCTATTATGCAGATACGCAGTATTTT. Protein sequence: CAWTYYADTQYF.

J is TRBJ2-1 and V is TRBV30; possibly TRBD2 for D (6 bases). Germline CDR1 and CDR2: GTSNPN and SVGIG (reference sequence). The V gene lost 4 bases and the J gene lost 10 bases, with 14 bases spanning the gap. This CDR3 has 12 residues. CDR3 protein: CAWTRVGGEQFF. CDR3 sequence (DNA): TGTGCCTGGACTAGGGTGGGAGGAGAGCAGTTCTTC. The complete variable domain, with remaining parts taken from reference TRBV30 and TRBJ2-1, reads SQTIHQWPATLVQPVGSPLSLECTVEGTSNPNLYWYRQAAGRGLQLLFYSVGIGQISSEVPQNLSASRPQDRQFILSSKKLLLSDSGFYLCAWTRVGGEQFFGPGTRLTVL.

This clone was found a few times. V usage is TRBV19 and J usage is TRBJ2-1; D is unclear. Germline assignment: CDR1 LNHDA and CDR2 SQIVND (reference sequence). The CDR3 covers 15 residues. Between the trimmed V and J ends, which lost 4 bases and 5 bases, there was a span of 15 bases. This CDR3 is CASSRQVGSNNEQFF. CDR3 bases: TGTGCCAGTAGTAGACAAGTCGGATCGAACAATGAGCAGTTCTTC.

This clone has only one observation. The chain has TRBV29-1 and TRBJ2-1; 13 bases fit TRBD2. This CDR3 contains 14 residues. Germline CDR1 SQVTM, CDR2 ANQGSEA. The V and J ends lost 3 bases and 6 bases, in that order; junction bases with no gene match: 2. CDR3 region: CSVDGLAGVNEQFF. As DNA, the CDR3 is TGCAGCGTTGATGGACTAGCGGGAGTCAATGAGCAGTTCTTC.

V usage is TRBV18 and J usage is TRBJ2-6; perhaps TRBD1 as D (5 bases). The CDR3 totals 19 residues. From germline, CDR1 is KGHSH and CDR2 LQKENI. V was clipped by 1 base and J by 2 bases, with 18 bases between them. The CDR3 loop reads CASSPLRVHWETGANVLTF. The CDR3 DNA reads TGTGCCAGCTCACCACTCAGGGTGCACTGGGAAACTGGGGCCAACGTCCTGACTTTC.

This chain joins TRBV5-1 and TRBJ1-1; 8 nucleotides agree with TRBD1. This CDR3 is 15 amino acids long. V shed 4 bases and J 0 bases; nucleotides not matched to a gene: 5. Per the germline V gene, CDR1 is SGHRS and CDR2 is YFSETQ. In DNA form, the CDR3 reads TGCGCCAGCAGCACAAACAGGGGGATGAACACTGAAGCTTTCTTT. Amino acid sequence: CASSTNRGMNTEAFF.